The 20 T cell receptor beta chains below were found in one sample sequenced in a study of T cell repertoires in cytomegalovirus infection. Using its own MiXCR run on the reads, TCRdb lists one record per CDR3 protein. The repertoire holds about 260,000 distinct CDR3 sequences, with roughly 13% as singletons. Sequencing input: PBMCs. All receptors derive from a human donor in good health (CMV status not recorded). Some clones in this sample may be carry-over from other donors' samples.

V and J are TRBV2 and TRBJ1-5; D gene uncertain. Germline CDR1 and CDR2: SNHLY and FYNNEI. Trimming pared 7 bases from V and 2 bases from J, leaving 6 bases between. The CDR3 is 12 amino acids. As DNA, the CDR3 is TGTGCCAGCAATGTTGGCAATCAGCCCCAGCATTTT. Translation gives CASNVGNQPQHF.

The CDR3 DNA follows: TGTGCCAGCAGTTACGGCCTAGTAGATACGCAGTATTTT. It yields the protein CASSYGLVDTQYF. This chain connects TRBV6-2 or TRBV6-3 to TRBJ2-3; no clear D. The CDR3 spans 13 residues. Trimming removed 2 bases at V and 5 bases at J, with 8 bases between. The germline V gene encodes CDR1 MNHEY and CDR2 SVGEGT.

This clonotype occurred many times. J is TRBJ2-6 and V is TRBV7-8; D is ambiguous. This CDR3 is built from 15 residues. Looked up from germline, CDR1 is SGHVS and CDR2 is FQNEAQ. Trimming took 5 bases from V and 2 from J, leaving 10 bases between them. The CDR3 reads CASSPVAAGANVLTF. In nucleotides, the CDR3 is TGTGCCAGCAGCCCCGTGGCAGCTGGGGCCAACGTCCTGACTTTC. Using reference TRBV7-8 and TRBJ2-6 for the parts outside the CDR3, the full variable domain is GAGVSQSPRYKVAKRGQDVALRCDPISGHVSLFWYQQALGQGPEFLTYFQNEAQLDKSGLPSDRFFAERPEGSVSTLKIQRTQQEDSAVYLCASSPVAAGANVLTFGAGSRLTVL.

The genes are TRBV4-2 and TRBJ1-1; no reliable D call. This CDR3 contains 16 residues. CDR1 and CDR2 from the germline V gene are LGHNA and YNFKEQ. Trimming left V 8 bases short and J 0 bases short, with 19 bases between. CDR3 sequence reads: CASSLVASPLNTEAFF. The CDR3 coding sequence is TGTGCCAGCTCCCTGGTAGCCAGCCCGTTGAACACTGAAGCTTTCTTT.

The rearrangement uses TRBV2 and TRBJ2-6; D unresolved. The CDR3 extends over 16 amino acids. Germline CDR1 reads SNHLY; CDR2 reads FYNNEI. V shed 2 bases and J shed 0 bases, with 8 bases lying between them. The CDR3 here is CASSERVGSGANVLTF. CDR3 in DNA: TGTGCCAGCAGTGAACGCGTTGGCTCTGGGGCCAACGTCCTGACTTTC.

CDR3 nucleotides: TGTGCCAGCAGTCCCACGACAGGGGGCCTCCTGGGTGGCTACACCTTC. Translating it yields CASSPTTGGLLGGYTF. This sequence joins TRBV27 and TRBJ1-2; 10 nucleotides align to TRBD1. The germline CDR1 and CDR2 sequences are MNHEY and SMNVEV (reference sequence). The CDR3 is 16 amino acids. V was clipped by 5 bases and J by 7 bases; unmatched bases: 13.

This clonotype was picked up many times. This chain uses TRBV7-2 with TRBJ2-7; 10 positions match TRBD2. The junction had 7 bases not matched to a gene; V was cut back by 8 bases and J by 3 bases. Germline V lookup: CDR1 SGHTA, CDR2 FQGNSA. The CDR3 has 14 residues. Here the CDR3 reads CASVPLAGDYEQYF. The CDR3 nucleotides are TGTGCCAGCGTCCCTCTAGCGGGGGACTACGAGCAGTACTTC.

A note on this clonotype: A much larger clone sits a single nucleotide away, making a read error possible. J is TRBJ2-1 and V is TRBV6-6, with D perhaps matching TRBD2 (5 bases). Germline V CDR1 and CDR2: MNHNY, SVGAGI (reference sequence). This CDR3 comprises 15 residues. This CDR3 reads CASSYSRVSYNEQLF. As DNA, the CDR3 is TGTGCCAGCAGTTACTCGAGGGTCTCCTACAATGAGCAGTTATTC.

This clonotype appeared many times. CDR3 region: CASSYRAEGITPQHF. Written as DNA, the CDR3 is TGTGCCAGCAGTTACAGGGCCGAAGGTATCACGCCCCAGCATTTT. The V call is TRBV6-5, the J call TRBJ1-5, with D uncertain. CDR1 and CDR2 from the germline V gene are MNHEY and SVGAGI. Trimming shortened V by 2 bases and J by 9 bases, and 17 bases separated the two germline ends. The CDR3 totals 15 residues.

J is TRBJ2-3 and V is TRBV10-1, with TRBD1 matching over 11 bases. The CDR3 contains 15 residues. Germline trimming cut 6 bases from V and 4 bases from J; bases unmatched to any gene: 6. In germline, CDR1 is WNHNN, CDR2 SYGVQD (reference sequence). CDR3 residues: CASSIGQGASDTQYF. DNA for the CDR3: TGCGCCAGCAGCATAGGACAGGGGGCATCAGATACGCAGTATTTT.

The CDR3: CSAPSSGNTIYF. Here the CDR3 DNA reads TGCAGTGCACCAAGCTCTGGAAACACCATATATTTT. J is TRBJ1-3 and V is TRBV20-1, with D unclear. The germline gives CDR1 DFQATT, CDR2 SNEGSKA (reference sequence). V gave up 6 bases and J gave up 0 bases, with 6 bases separating them. This CDR3 comprises 12 residues.

The sample holds many counts of this clonotype. The V call is TRBV7-2, the J call TRBJ2-1; TRBD1 aligns across 8 bases. CDR3 length: 14 amino acids. Germline V gene sequence: CDR1 SGHTA, CDR2 FQGNSA. V shed 5 bases and J 3 bases; nucleotides not matched to a gene: 3. For the CDR3, the DNA is TGTGCCAGCAGCCCGGGACAGGTCTACAATGAGCAGTTCTTC. Translation gives CASSPGQVYNEQFF.

Many counts were recorded for this clonotype. The J gene is TRBJ1-1, the V gene TRBV12-3 or TRBV12-4; 8 bases are shared with TRBD1. The CDR3 runs to 16 residues. The V segment lost 5 bases and the J segment 1 base; nucleotides outside the gene matches: 9. CDR3 region: CASSLGQGYGNTEAFF. The CDR3 coding sequence is TGTGCCAGCAGTCTCGGACAGGGCTACGGGAACACTGAAGCTTTCTTT.

This clonotype was seen only a few times. The rearrangement joins TRBV28 to TRBJ2-7; tentative D call: TRBD1 (5 bases). This CDR3 has 14 amino acids. The germline CDR1 and CDR2 sequences are MDHEN and SYDVKM. V was shortened by 2 bases and J by 5 bases, with 13 bases between the two germline ends. CDR3 nucleotide sequence: TGTGCCAGCAGTTTACAAGGCTGGGGCAACGAGCAGTACTTC. This gives the protein CASSLQGWGNEQYF.

The rearrangement uses TRBV28 and TRBJ2-5; the D gene could be TRBD1 or TRBD2 (6 bases each). Germline V CDR1 and CDR2: MDHEN, SYDVKM. CDR3 length equals 17 residues. Trimming took 7 bases from V and 3 from J, leaving 24 bases between them. Here the CDR3 DNA reads TGTGCCAGCAAACGGGTGCCCTTCACAAGGGGGGAAGAGACCCAGTACTTC. Residues: CASKRVPFTRGEETQYF.

This clonotype was seen at least ten times. The genes are TRBV7-2 and TRBJ1-2; D unresolved. The V gene's germline CDR1 is SGHTA and CDR2 FQGNSA. The V end lost 5 bases, the J end lost 7 bases, and 14 bases lay between the germline ends. This CDR3 contains 13 residues. CDR3 in amino acids: CASSPPGMGGYTF. The CDR3 nucleotides read TGTGCCAGCAGCCCCCCCGGCATGGGTGGCTACACCTTC.

The chain recombines TRBV29-1 with TRBJ2-5; tentatively, D is TRBD1 (5 bases). Per germline, CDR1 SQVTM and CDR2 ANQGSEA. V was clipped by 0 bases and J by 3 bases, with 11 bases between them. This CDR3 is 14 amino acids long. DNA of the CDR3: TGCAGCGTTGAAGACCCAACAGGAGAAGAGACCCAGTACTTC. Its protein product is CSVEDPTGEETQYF.

J is TRBJ1-2 and V is TRBV20-1; 7 nucleotides align to TRBD1. With 3 bases clipped from V and 5 bases from J, the junction kept 9 bases outside the gene matches. Germline assignment: CDR1 DFQATT and CDR2 SNEGSKA (reference sequence). There are 14 residues in the CDR3. CDR3 residues: CSASPSGTAYGYTF. In nucleotides, the CDR3 is TGCAGTGCTAGCCCAAGTGGGACAGCATATGGCTACACCTTC.

The chain carries TRBV14 and TRBJ1-6, with D uncertain. This CDR3 is built from 11 residues. Germline CDR1 SGHDN, CDR2 FVKESK. Trimming cost V 5 bases and J 7 bases, with 3 bases left between them. Here the CDR3 DNA reads TGTGCCAGCAGCAAGAATTCACCCCTCCACTTT. Residues: CASSKNSPLHF.

This rearrangement joins TRBV6-2 or TRBV6-3 to TRBJ1-1; D is perhaps TRBD1 (6 bases). The CDR3 has 12 amino acids. Germline V CDR1 and CDR2: MNHEY, SVGEGT. Trimming pared 5 bases from V and 7 bases from J, leaving 11 bases between. CDR3 bases: TGTGCCAGCAGTGGTACAGGGAGTGAAGCTTTCTTT. Its protein product is CASSGTGSEAFF.